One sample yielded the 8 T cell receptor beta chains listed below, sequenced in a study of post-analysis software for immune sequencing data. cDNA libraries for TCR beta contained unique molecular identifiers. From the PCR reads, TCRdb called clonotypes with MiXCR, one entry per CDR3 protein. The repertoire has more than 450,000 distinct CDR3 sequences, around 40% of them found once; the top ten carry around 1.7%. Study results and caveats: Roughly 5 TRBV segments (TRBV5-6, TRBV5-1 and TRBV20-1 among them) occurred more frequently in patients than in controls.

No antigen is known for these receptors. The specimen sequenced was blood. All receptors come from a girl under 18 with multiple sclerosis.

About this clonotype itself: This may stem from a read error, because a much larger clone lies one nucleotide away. The CDR3 here is CSATDRETQYF. The CDR3 DNA reads TGCAGTGCAACGGACAGGGAGACCCAGTACTTC. The genes are TRBV20-1 and TRBJ2-5; 7 bases map to TRBD1. Germline V CDR1 and CDR2: DFQATT, SNEGSKA (reference sequence). The CDR3 runs 11 residues. Germline trimming cut 6 bases from V and 5 bases from J; bases unmatched to any gene: 3.

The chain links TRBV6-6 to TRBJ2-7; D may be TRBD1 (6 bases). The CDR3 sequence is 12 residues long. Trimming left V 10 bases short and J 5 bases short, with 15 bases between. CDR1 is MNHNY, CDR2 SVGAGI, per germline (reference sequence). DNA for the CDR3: TGTGCCACCGAAACAGGGCGCGACGAGCAGTACTTC. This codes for CATETGRDEQYF.

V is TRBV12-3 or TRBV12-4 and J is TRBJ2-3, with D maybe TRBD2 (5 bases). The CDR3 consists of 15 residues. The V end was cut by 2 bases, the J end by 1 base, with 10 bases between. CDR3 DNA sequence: TGTGCCAGCAGTTTACGGGGTAGTCGCACAGATACGCAGTATTTT. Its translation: CASSLRGSRTDTQYF.

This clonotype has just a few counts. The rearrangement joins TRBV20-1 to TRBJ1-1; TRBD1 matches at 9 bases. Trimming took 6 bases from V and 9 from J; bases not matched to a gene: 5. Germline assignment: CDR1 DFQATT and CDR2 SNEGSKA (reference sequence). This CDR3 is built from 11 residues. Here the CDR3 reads CSAPGQGKAFF. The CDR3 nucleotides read TGCAGTGCACCGGGACAGGGAAAAGCTTTCTTT.

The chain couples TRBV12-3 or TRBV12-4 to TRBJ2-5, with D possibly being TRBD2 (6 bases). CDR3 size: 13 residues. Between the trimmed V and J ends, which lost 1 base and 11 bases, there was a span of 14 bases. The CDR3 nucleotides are TGTGCCAGCAGTTTAGTACTAGCCAATGAGCAGTACTTC. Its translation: CASSLVLANEQYF.

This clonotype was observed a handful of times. The CDR3 region is CASSPTGQGPKNIQYF. In DNA, the CDR3 is TGTGCCAGCAGCCCGACGGGACAGGGGCCCAAAAACATTCAGTACTTC. V usage is TRBV6-1 and J usage is TRBJ2-4; 10 positions match TRBD1. With V trimmed by 6 bases and J by 2 bases, 7 bases remained unmatched. CDR3 length: 16 amino acids. CDR1 and CDR2 (germline): MNHNS, SASEGT.

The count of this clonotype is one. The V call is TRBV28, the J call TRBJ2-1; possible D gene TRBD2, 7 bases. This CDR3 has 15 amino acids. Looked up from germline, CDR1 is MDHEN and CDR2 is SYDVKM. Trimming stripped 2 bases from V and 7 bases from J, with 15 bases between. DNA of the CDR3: TGTGCCAGCAGTTTAGGGGGGGCACGTCAAAATGAGCAGTTCTTC. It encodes CASSLGGARQNEQFF.

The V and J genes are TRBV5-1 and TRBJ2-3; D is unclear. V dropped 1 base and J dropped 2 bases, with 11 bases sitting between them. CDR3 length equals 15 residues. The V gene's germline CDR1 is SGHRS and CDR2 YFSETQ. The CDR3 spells CASSLSGRHTDTQYF. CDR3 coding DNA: TGCGCCAGCAGCTTGTCCGGGCGACACACAGATACGCAGTATTTT.